This T cell receptor (beta chain) is from a study of control samples from healthy donors and cancer patients. Assay used: immunoSEQ multiplex PCR; TCRdb lists only in-frame clones, some missing. Here the sample spans more than 85,000 clones, 92% being singletons. Per the germline V gene, CDR1 is MGHRA and CDR2 is YSYEKL. Trimming cost V 6 bases and J 2 bases; bases outside gene matches: 6. This CDR3 has 15 residues. The rearrangement links TRBV4-1 to TRBJ2-3; 9 positions agree with TRBD2. Source material: blood. The source of this sequence is a woman aged 18 to 35 in good health. This CDR3 is CASRLAGVPTDTQYF. DNA of the CDR3: TGCGCCAGCAGATTAGCGGGGGTCCCCACAGATACGCAGTATTTT.